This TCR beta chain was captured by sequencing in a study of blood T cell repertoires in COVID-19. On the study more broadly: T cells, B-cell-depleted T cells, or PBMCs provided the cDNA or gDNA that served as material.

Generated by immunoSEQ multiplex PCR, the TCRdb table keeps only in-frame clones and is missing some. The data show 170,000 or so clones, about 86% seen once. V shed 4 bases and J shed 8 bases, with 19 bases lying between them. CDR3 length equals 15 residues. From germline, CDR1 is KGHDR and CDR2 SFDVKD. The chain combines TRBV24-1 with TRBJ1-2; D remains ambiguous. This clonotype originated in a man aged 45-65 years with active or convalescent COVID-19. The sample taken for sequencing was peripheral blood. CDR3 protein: CATSDSEGGLKGYTF. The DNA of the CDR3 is TGTGCCACCAGTGACTCCGAGGGTGGACTGAAGGGCTACACCTTC.